Reported below is one T cell receptor beta chain. Its antigen remains unknown. The entry originates in a study of T-cell memory formation after mild COVID-19. The study, taken as a whole, reports: CM and EM subsets held most contracting CD4+ clones; EMRA held CD8+ ones. CD4/CD8 balance characterized clones contracting day 15 to 85, and CD4+ skew characterized later expanders.

MiXCR was run by TCRdb on the 5' RACE reads, yielding one entry per CDR3 protein. This table holds about 110,000 distinct CDR3 sequences, 18% found once. This CDR3 region has 13 residues. Germline V gene lookup returns CDR1 SGHTA and CDR2 FQGNSA. Trimming took off 5 bases at V and 5 bases at J, with 12 bases between the two ends. The sequenced material came from PBMCs or a T cell subset sorted from them (not recorded which). The TCR comes from a man younger than 35 who had mild COVID-19 (a few samples of this study predate the infection). Cell type and time point are not known. The chain combines TRBV7-2 with TRBJ1-2; no definite D call. The CDR3 DNA follows: TGTGCCAGCAGCCCCGCCTTCGAGTATGGCTACACCTTC. Translation: CASSPAFEYGYTF.